These 30 T cell receptor beta chains were sequenced from one sample in a study of blood T cell repertoires in COVID-19. Method: immunoSEQ multiplex PCR; TCRdb's copy keeps in-frame clones and lacks some. Found here are under 250,000 clones, around 90% of them singletons; the top ten hold approximately 1.4%. The sample consisted of peripheral blood. These receptors were collected from an elderly man with acute or convalescent COVID-19.

The chain links TRBV15 to TRBJ1-4; D might be TRBD1 (6 bases). With 0 bases removed from V and 7 bases from J, the gap between germline ends came to 12 bases. Germline values: CDR1 LNHNV, CDR2 YYDKDF (reference sequence). The CDR3 loop spans 15 amino acids. CDR3 sequence reads: CATSRDWGRLEKLFF. The CDR3 nucleotides read TGTGCCACCAGCAGAGATTGGGGGCGCCTTGAAAAACTGTTTTTT.

The chain couples TRBV5-1 to TRBJ2-2, with 10 bases that match TRBD1. In germline, CDR1 is SGHRS, CDR2 YFSETQ. The CDR3 has 15 residues. The trim removed 4 bases at V and 5 bases at J, leaving 5 bases unmatched. CDR3 DNA sequence: TGCGCCAGCAGCCCGGGACAGGGGAGAACCGGGGAGCTGTTTTTT. This gives the protein CASSPGQGRTGELFF. The whole variable domain, filled in from reference TRBV5-1 and TRBJ2-2, reads KAGVTQTPRYLIKTRGQQVTLSCSPISGHRSVSWYQQTPGQGLQFLFEYFSETQRNKGNFPGRFSGRQFSNSRSEMNVSTLELGDSALYLCASSPGQGRTGELFFGEGSRLTVL.

A few counts support this clone. V gene TRBV7-3 combines with J gene TRBJ1-1; 7 bases match TRBD1. CDR3 length: 13 amino acids. The V and J ends lost 11 bases and 0 bases, in that order; junction bases with no gene match: 6. The germline V gene has CDR1 SGHTA and CDR2 FQGTGA. The CDR3 here is CASKQGMNTEAFF. As DNA, the CDR3 is TGTGCCTCGAAACAGGGGATGAACACTGAAGCTTTCTTT. Drawing the rest from reference TRBV7-3 and TRBJ1-1, the complete variable domain is GAGVSQTPSNKVTEKGKYVELRCDPISGHTALYWYRQSLGQGPEFLIYFQGTGAADDSGLPNDRFFAVRPEGSVSTLKIQRTERGDSAVYLCASKQGMNTEAFFGQGTRLTVV.

The chain recombines TRBV6-5 with TRBJ2-1; 9 bases line up with TRBD1. Germline V gene lookup returns CDR1 MNHEY and CDR2 SVGAGI. Germline trimming cut 6 bases from V and 0 bases from J; bases unmatched to any gene: 3. The CDR3 contains 15 residues. CDR3 bases: TGTGCCAGCAGAGCGGACAGGGGCTCCTACAATGAGCAGTTCTTC. Amino acid sequence: CASRADRGSYNEQFF.

The gene calls are TRBV28 and TRBJ2-3, with a possible D match to TRBD1 (5 bases). Trimming took 0 bases from V and 5 from J, leaving 18 bases between them. Per germline, CDR1 MDHEN and CDR2 SYDVKM. The CDR3 is 17 residues long. CDR3 nucleotides: TGTGCCAGCAGTTTATGGGGGATGGCCCCAGGGCGAGATACGCAGTATTTT. This codes for CASSLWGMAPGRDTQYF. Full variable domain (remainder filled in from reference TRBV28 and TRBJ2-3): DVKVTQSSRYLVKRTGEKVFLECVQDMDHENMFWYRQDPGLGLRLIYFSYDVKMKEKGDIPEGYSVSREKKERFSLILESASTNQTSMYLCASSLWGMAPGRDTQYFGPGTRLTVL.

This clone was found once. The chain joins TRBV6-2 or TRBV6-3 to TRBJ2-2, with 8 bases lining up with TRBD2. The CDR3 has 16 residues. J lost 7 bases, V lost 6 bases, and 13 bases had no gene match. CDR1 is MNHEY and CDR2 is SVGEGT in the germline V gene. The CDR3 region has the DNA TGTGCCAGCAGCCCCCGGGTAGCGGGGTCGAGCGGGGAGCTGTTTTTT. Its protein is CASSPRVAGSSGELFF.

This sequence joins TRBV9 and TRBJ2-7; D is perhaps TRBD1 (5 bases). Trimming stripped 2 bases from V and 1 base from J, with 13 bases between. CDR3 length: 15 residues. Looked up from germline, CDR1 is SGDLS and CDR2 is YYNGEE. The CDR3 sequence: CASSVGQGRSYEQYF. The DNA of the CDR3 is TGTGCCAGCAGCGTCGGGCAGGGTCGGTCCTACGAGCAGTACTTC.

The chain couples TRBV5-4 to TRBJ2-7; TRBD2 matches at 9 bases. The CDR3 loop spans 14 amino acids. Germline V gives CDR1 SGHNT, CDR2 YYREEE (reference sequence). The junction had 5 bases not matched to a gene; V was cut back by 7 bases and J by 0 bases. Here the CDR3 reads CASGQRGVSYEQYF. The CDR3 region has the DNA TGTGCCAGCGGACAGCGGGGGGTCTCCTACGAGCAGTACTTC.

The V gene is TRBV29-1, the J gene TRBJ1-2; D may be TRBD1 (5 bases). V was cut by 7 bases and J by 3 bases, with 15 bases left in between. Germline CDR1 is SQVTM and CDR2 is ANQGSEA. This CDR3 contains 13 residues. The CDR3 region has the DNA TGCAGCGCGGTTTGGGGAGGGGACTATGGCTACACCTTC. Its translation is CSAVWGGDYGYTF.

V usage is TRBV19 and J usage is TRBJ2-6; a possible D gene is TRBD1 (6 bases). This CDR3 is built from 15 residues. Germline V CDR1 and CDR2: LNHDA, SQIVND (reference sequence). V was pared by 6 bases and J by 4 bases, with 13 bases between. This CDR3 reads CASSYGQTGANVLTF. The DNA of the CDR3 is TGTGCCAGTAGCTATGGACAGACGGGGGCCAACGTCCTGACTTTC.

The rearrangement joins TRBV7-6 to TRBJ2-6; tentatively, D is TRBD1 (6 bases). V dropped 5 bases and J dropped 0 bases, with 17 bases sitting between them. The germline V gene has CDR1 SGHVS and CDR2 FNYEAQ. The CDR3 totals 18 residues. The CDR3 reads CASSLRQAEASGANVLTF. The CDR3 nucleotides are TGTGCCAGCAGCCTAAGACAGGCTGAGGCCTCTGGGGCCAACGTCCTGACTTTC.

The chain couples TRBV3-1 (or the pseudogene TRBV3-2) to TRBJ2-1, with 7 bases identical to TRBD2. The CDR3 loop spans 14 amino acids. Per the germline V gene, CDR1 is LGHDT and CDR2 is YNNKEL (reference sequence). The ends lost 3 bases at V and 7 bases at J; junction bases unmatched: 6. CDR3 coding DNA: TGTGCCAGCAGCCAGTACAAAGCGGGGAATGAGCAGTTCTTC. Protein: CASSQYKAGNEQFF.

The count of this clone is one. The CDR3 DNA is TGTGCCAGTAGTCGACAGGTCCGTATGAACACTGAAGCTTTCTTT. This gives the protein CASSRQVRMNTEAFF. V is TRBV19 and J is TRBJ1-1, with D possibly TRBD1 on 6 matching bases. Germline V gives CDR1 LNHDA, CDR2 SQIVND (reference sequence). Trimming removed 5 bases at V and 0 bases at J, with 13 bases between. The CDR3 consists of 15 residues.

The chain has TRBV7-2 and TRBJ1-5; 7 positions match TRBD1. The germline V gene encodes CDR1 SGHTA and CDR2 FQGNSA. Trimming removed 4 bases from V and 4 bases from J; junction bases left unmatched: 7. The length of the CDR3 is 15 residues. Here the CDR3 DNA reads TGTGCCAGCAGCTCATCTCGGGACAGTAATCAGCCCCAGCATTTT. It codes for CASSSSRDSNQPQHF.

This chain joins TRBV6-5 and TRBJ1-4, with D uncertain. With 2 bases removed from V and 6 bases from J, the gap between germline ends came to 7 bases. Germline V gene lookup returns CDR1 MNHEY and CDR2 SVGAGI. The CDR3 loop spans 13 amino acids. CDR3 nucleotide sequence: TGTGCCAGCAGTTACGGGCGGGATGAAAAACTGTTTTTT. Its protein product is CASSYGRDEKLFF.

This CDR3 reads CASSRGMTSGTYEQYF. The CDR3 bases are TGTGCCAGCAGCCGAGGAATGACTAGCGGGACCTACGAGCAGTACTTC. The chain has TRBV7-9 and TRBJ2-7; 11 nucleotides match TRBD2. CDR1 and CDR2 from the germline V gene are SEHNR and FQNEAQ (reference sequence). V lost 5 bases to trimming and J lost 2 bases; unmatched junction nucleotides: 8. This CDR3 spans 16 amino acids.

This chain links TRBV18 with TRBJ2-1; D is ambiguous. CDR1 and CDR2 (germline): KGHSH, LQKENI. The length of the CDR3 is 12 residues. The V end was cut by 6 bases, the J end by 13 bases, with 16 bases between. The CDR3 nucleotides read TGTGCCAGCTCTAGTACACGAGACTTTCAGTTCTTC. It encodes CASSSTRDFQFF. The variable domain in full, with the rest retrieved from reference TRBV18 and TRBJ2-1, is NAGVMQNPRHLVRRRGQEARLRCSPMKGHSHVYWYRQLPEEGLKFMVYLQKENIIDESGMPKERFSAEFPKEGPSILRIQQVVRGDSAAYFCASSSTRDFQFFGPGTRLTVL.

The genes are TRBV5-1 and TRBJ2-7; no firm D call. Deletions cut 5 bases from V and 5 bases from J, with 14 bases between. The germline V gene encodes CDR1 SGHRS and CDR2 YFSETQ. This CDR3 has 13 residues. CDR3: CASREGLGDEQYF. The CDR3 DNA follows: TGCGCCAGCAGGGAAGGTTTGGGCGACGAGCAGTACTTC. The whole variable domain, filled in from reference TRBV5-1 and TRBJ2-7, reads KAGVTQTPRYLIKTRGQQVTLSCSPISGHRSVSWYQQTPGQGLQFLFEYFSETQRNKGNFPGRFSGRQFSNSRSEMNVSTLELGDSALYLCASREGLGDEQYFGPGTRLTVT.

The chain has TRBV27 and TRBJ1-5; D is possibly TRBD1 (6 bases). V lost 2 bases and J 4 bases, leaving 12 bases between the germline ends. This CDR3 region has 15 residues. Germline CDR1 and CDR2: MNHEY and SMNVEV (reference sequence). CDR3 DNA: TGTGCCAGCAGTTTAGGCGGACAGATTAATCAGCCCCAGCATTTT. This sequence encodes CASSLGGQINQPQHF.

J is TRBJ1-6 and V is TRBV5-4; D is ambiguous. CDR3 length equals 18 residues. CDR1 SGHNT and CDR2 YYREEE come from the germline V gene (reference sequence). Trimming stripped 1 base from V and 0 bases from J, with 14 bases between. For the CDR3, the DNA is TGTGCCAGCAGCTTGCCGGGCAGCGGAGGCTCCTATAATTCACCCCTCCACTTT. Protein: CASSLPGSGGSYNSPLHF.

This chain connects TRBV14 to TRBJ2-1, with 15 bases that match TRBD2. Germline-derived CDR1 and CDR2 are SGHDN and FVKESK. The CDR3 extends over 16 amino acids. V was clipped by 4 bases and J by 10 bases; unmatched bases: 8. The CDR3 spells CASSRGLAGGFAEQFF. The CDR3 DNA reads TGTGCCAGCAGCCGGGGACTAGCGGGAGGTTTTGCCGAGCAGTTCTTC.

A word on this clone: The same CDR3 also results from other DNA sequences found in this sample. The chain is built from TRBV18 and TRBJ1-5, with TRBD1 matching over 7 bases. J was trimmed by 1 base and V by 3 bases; bases with no gene match: 0. The CDR3 spans 14 residues. Germline values: CDR1 KGHSH, CDR2 LQKENI. The CDR3 protein is CASSPGQSNQPQHF. As DNA, the CDR3 is TGTGCCAGCTCACCGGGACAGAGCAATCAGCCCCAGCATTTT.

The chain's CDR3 is CASSRTEPFRDTQYF. CDR3 bases: TGCGCCAGCAGCCGGACAGAACCTTTCCGGGATACGCAGTATTTT. The chain uses TRBV5-1 and TRBJ2-3, with D possibly matching TRBD1 (6 bases). Trimming shortened V by 4 bases and J by 6 bases, and 18 bases separated the two germline ends. CDR3 size: 15 residues. Germline lookup yields CDR1 SGHRS and CDR2 YFSETQ. Variable domain in full (rest from reference TRBV5-1 and TRBJ2-3): KAGVTQTPRYLIKTRGQQVTLSCSPISGHRSVSWYQQTPGQGLQFLFEYFSETQRNKGNFPGRFSGRQFSNSRSEMNVSTLELGDSALYLCASSRTEPFRDTQYFGPGTRLTVL.

CDR3 protein: CASSLQGEAFF. In DNA form, the CDR3 reads TGTGCCAGCAGTCTTCAGGGTGAAGCTTTCTTT. The J gene is TRBJ1-1, the V gene TRBV12-3 or TRBV12-4; TRBD1 is a possible D gene (5 bases). CDR3 length: 11 amino acids. V dropped 5 bases and J dropped 7 bases, with 8 bases sitting between them.

The chain combines TRBV5-1 with TRBJ2-1; maybe TRBD1 (6 bases). CDR1 and CDR2 from the germline V gene are SGHRS and YFSETQ. The CDR3 has 16 residues. V was pared by 1 base and J by 0 bases, with 11 bases between. CDR3 loop: CASSLNRDTSYNEQFF. The CDR3 DNA reads TGCGCCAGCAGCTTGAACCGGGACACCTCCTACAATGAGCAGTTCTTC. Based on the CDR3 plus reference TRBV5-1 and TRBJ2-1, the full variable domain is KAGVTQTPRYLIKTRGQQVTLSCSPISGHRSVSWYQQTPGQGLQFLFEYFSETQRNKGNFPGRFSGRQFSNSRSEMNVSTLELGDSALYLCASSLNRDTSYNEQFFGPGTRLTVL.

J is TRBJ2-1 and V is TRBV7-3; 11 bases map to TRBD2. Germline assignment: CDR1 SGHTA and CDR2 FQGTGA. The ends lost 6 bases at V and 9 bases at J; junction bases unmatched: 10. The CDR3 extends over 15 amino acids. The CDR3 loop is CASSYTTSGITEQFF. The CDR3 bases are TGTGCCAGCAGTTATACGACTAGCGGGATTACTGAGCAGTTCTTC. The full variable domain, its missing parts supplied by reference TRBV7-3 and TRBJ2-1, is GAGVSQTPSNKVTEKGKYVELRCDPISGHTALYWYRQSLGQGPEFLIYFQGTGAADDSGLPNDRFFAVRPEGSVSTLKIQRTERGDSAVYLCASSYTTSGITEQFFGPGTRLTVL.

This clone was recorded only once. V is TRBV6-5 and J is TRBJ2-5, with 8 bases fitting TRBD1. CDR1 and CDR2 from the germline V gene are MNHEY and SVGAGI. This CDR3 has 15 amino acids. V shed 6 bases and J 5 bases; nucleotides not matched to a gene: 11. The CDR3 spells CASRKRQGSGETQYF. For the CDR3, the DNA is TGTGCCAGCAGAAAAAGACAGGGGTCCGGGGAGACCCAGTACTTC.

The rearrangement joins TRBV7-2 to TRBJ1-4; 7 nucleotides match TRBD1. The CDR3 loop spans 15 amino acids. Germline loops: CDR1 SGHTA, CDR2 FQGNSA. V lost 1 base, J lost 8 bases, and 7 bases stayed unmatched. The CDR3 protein is CASSLGRSGGEKLFF. Here the CDR3 DNA reads TGTGCCAGCAGCTTAGGTCGGTCAGGGGGGGAAAAACTGTTTTTT. Using reference TRBV7-2 and TRBJ1-4 for the parts outside the CDR3, the full variable domain is GAGVSQSPSNKVTEKGKDVELRCDPISGHTALYWYRQSLGQGLEFLIYFQGNSAPDKSGLPSDRFSAERTGGSVSTLTIQRTQQEDSAVYLCASSLGRSGGEKLFFGSGTQLSVL.

The chain is built from TRBV7-8 and TRBJ2-3; 12 bases are shared with TRBD2. The CDR3 totals 21 residues. Unmatched junction bases numbered 19, after V lost 4 bases and J lost 2 bases. Germline V lookup: CDR1 SGHVS, CDR2 FQNEAQ. CDR3 sequence: CASSSYYLRLAGGLTTDTQYF. The DNA of the CDR3 is TGTGCCAGCAGCTCATACTACTTGAGGCTAGCGGGGGGGCTGACCACAGATACGCAGTATTTT.

J is TRBJ1-1 and V is TRBV6-2 or TRBV6-3, with 9 bases aligning to TRBD1. The CDR3 totals 14 residues. V gave up 2 bases and J gave up 8 bases; unmatched junction bases: 6. The germline V gene has CDR1 MNHEY and CDR2 SVGEGT. The CDR3 spells CASSYDGQGREAFF. The DNA for the CDR3 is TGTGCCAGCAGTTACGACGGACAGGGGAGGGAAGCTTTCTTT.